The clone carrying this T cell receptor (beta chain) occurred many times. The antigen remains undetermined. This sample stems from a study of blood T cells in healthy people across ages. Together with a sample-barcoded 5' primer, a J-beta primer mix was included in a second PCR lasting roughly 6 to 12 cycles. Each CDR3 protein gets one entry after TCRdb re-called the 5' RACE reads with MiXCR. This sample has 1.5 million to 2 million distinct CDR3 sequences; less than 50% occur once, and the top ten carry approximately 2.1%. The V gene's germline CDR1 is MDHEN and CDR2 SYDVKM. The CDR3 is 15 amino acids. Trimming shortened V by 2 bases and J by 0 bases, and 9 bases separated the two germline ends. The study, taken as a whole, reports: Long-lived donors exceeded aged donors in naive CD4+ cells and diversity.

The clonotype was recovered from a woman in her 40s in good health. This chain uses TRBV28 with TRBJ2-3, with D perhaps matching TRBD1 or TRBD2 (6 bases each). The sequencing sample was made of blood. Here the CDR3 DNA reads TGTGCCAGCAGTTTACTAGGGGGGAGCACAGATACGCAGTATTTT. Its translation is CASSLLGGSTDTQYF. The full variable domain, with the rest looked up from reference TRBV28 and TRBJ2-3, is DVKVTQSSRYLVKRTGEKVFLECVQDMDHENMFWYRQDPGLGLRLIYFSYDVKMKEKGDIPEGYSVSREKKERFSLILESASTNQTSMYLCASSLLGGSTDTQYFGPGTRLTVL.